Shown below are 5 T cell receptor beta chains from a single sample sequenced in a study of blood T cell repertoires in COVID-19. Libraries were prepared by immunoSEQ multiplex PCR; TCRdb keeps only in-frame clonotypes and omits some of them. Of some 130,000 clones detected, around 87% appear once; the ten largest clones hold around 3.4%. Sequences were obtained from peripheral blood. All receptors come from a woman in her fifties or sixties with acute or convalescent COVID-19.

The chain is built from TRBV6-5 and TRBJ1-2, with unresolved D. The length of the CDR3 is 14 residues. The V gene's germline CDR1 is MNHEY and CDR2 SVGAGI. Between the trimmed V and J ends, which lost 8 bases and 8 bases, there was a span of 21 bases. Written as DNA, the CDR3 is TGTGCCAGCGGCCTGGGGAGGCGCGGAAAAGGCTACACCTTC. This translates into CASGLGRRGKGYTF.

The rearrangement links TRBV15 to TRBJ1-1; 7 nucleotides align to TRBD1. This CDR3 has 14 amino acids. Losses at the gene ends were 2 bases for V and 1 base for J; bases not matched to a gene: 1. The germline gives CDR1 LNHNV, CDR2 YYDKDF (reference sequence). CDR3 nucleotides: TGTGCCACCAGCAGATGGACAGGGAACACTGAAGCTTTCTTT. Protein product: CATSRWTGNTEAFF.

The chain's CDR3 is CAWTGTSGMADTQYF. Written as DNA, the CDR3 is TGTGCCTGGACCGGGACTAGCGGGATGGCAGATACGCAGTATTTT. The chain is built from TRBV30 and TRBJ2-3; 13 positions match TRBD2. Per germline, CDR1 GTSNPN and CDR2 SVGIG (reference sequence). The ends lost 4 bases at V and 4 bases at J; junction bases unmatched: 5. This CDR3 has 15 amino acids.

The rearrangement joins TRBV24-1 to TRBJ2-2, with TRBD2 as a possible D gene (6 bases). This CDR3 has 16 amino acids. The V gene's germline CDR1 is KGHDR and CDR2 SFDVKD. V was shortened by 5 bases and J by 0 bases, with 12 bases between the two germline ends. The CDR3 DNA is TGTGCCACCAGTGGGGGCGGGGCGTCGAACACCGGGGAGCTGTTTTTT. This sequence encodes CATSGGGASNTGELFF.

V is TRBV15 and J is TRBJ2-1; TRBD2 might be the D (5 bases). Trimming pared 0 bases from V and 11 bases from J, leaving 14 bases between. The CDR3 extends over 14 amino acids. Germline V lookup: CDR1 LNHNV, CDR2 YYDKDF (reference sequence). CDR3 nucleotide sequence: TGTGCCACCAGCAGAGATCGGGTGGCGGGCAAGCAGTTCTTC. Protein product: CATSRDRVAGKQFF.